Below are 24 T cell receptor beta chains sequenced from a single sample in a study of OX40 agonist ivuxolimab in advanced cancers. TCRdb keeps only in-frame clones here, not all; method: immunoSEQ multiplex PCR. This table has approximately 47,000 clones, about 81% appearing once. Sequences were derived from CD4+ or CD8+ T cells sorted from blood, sampled in a trial of the OX40 agonist ivuxolimab. These receptors were obtained from an adult with an advanced solid tumor such as melanoma, head and neck, liver or kidney cancer.

V is TRBV7-2 and J is TRBJ1-6; the D gene is possibly TRBD1 (6 bases). Germline loops: CDR1 SGHTA, CDR2 FQGNSA. Trimming removed 5 bases from V and 10 bases from J, with 18 bases in between. CDR3 length: 15 residues. The CDR3 bases are TGTGCCAGCAGCCAAGTCGGGGGCAGAGAATCACCCCTCCACTTT. Translated, it gives CASSQVGGRESPLHF.

DNA of the CDR3: TGTGCCAGCAACCAGGACAGGCGGAACACCGGGGAGCTGTTTTTT. Protein product: CASNQDRRNTGELFF. This chain uses TRBV27 with TRBJ2-2, with 7 bases that match TRBD1. Germline V gene lookup returns CDR1 MNHEY and CDR2 SMNVEV (reference sequence). The CDR3 spans 15 residues. V gave up 7 bases and J gave up 1 base; unmatched junction bases: 6.

The J gene is TRBJ2-1, the V gene TRBV6-6; no firm D call. The V and J ends lost 2 bases and 6 bases respectively, with 8 bases between them. The CDR3 is made up of 13 amino acids. Germline V gene lookup returns CDR1 MNHNY and CDR2 SVGAGI (reference sequence). CDR3 in amino acids: CASSYAMGNEQFF. The CDR3 region has the DNA TGTGCCAGCAGTTACGCCATGGGCAATGAGCAGTTCTTC.

The chain links TRBV30 to TRBJ1-6; TRBD1 aligns across 7 bases. The CDR3 contains 14 residues. The V gene end was trimmed by 2 bases and the J gene end by 6 bases; junction bases not matched to a gene: 4. CDR1 and CDR2 from the germline V gene are GTSNPN and SVGIG (reference sequence). The CDR3 sequence is CAWSRGQPNSPLHF. CDR3 nucleotide sequence: TGTGCCTGGAGTAGGGGACAGCCTAATTCACCCCTCCACTTT. Supplemented by reference TRBV30 and TRBJ1-6, the full variable domain reads SQTIHQWPATLVQPVGSPLSLECTVEGTSNPNLYWYRQAAGRGLQLLFYSVGIGQISSEVPQNLSASRPQDRQFILSSKKLLLSDSGFYLCAWSRGQPNSPLHFGNGTRLTVT.

The chain couples TRBV4-2 to TRBJ2-7, with D unresolved. This CDR3 is 14 amino acids long. V shed 4 bases and J shed 0 bases, with 10 bases lying between them. Germline loops: CDR1 LGHNA, CDR2 YNFKEQ. In DNA, the CDR3 is TGTGCCAGCAGCCCCCTTGCCGGCTCCTACGAGCAGTACTTC. Its translation: CASSPLAGSYEQYF.

The chain links TRBV6-1 to TRBJ2-1, with D tentatively TRBD2 (6 bases). The germline gives CDR1 MNHNS, CDR2 SASEGT. V was shortened by 5 bases and J by 6 bases, with 11 bases between the two germline ends. There are 13 residues in the CDR3. The CDR3 region has the DNA TGTGCCAGCAGTTGGGAACTAGCCAATGAGCAGTTCTTC. Protein product: CASSWELANEQFF.

The CDR3 DNA follows: TGTGCCAGCAGCATTACAGGGGAGGGAGAGACCCAGTACTTC. It translates to CASSITGEGETQYF. This sequence joins TRBV5-4 and TRBJ2-5; perhaps D is TRBD1 or TRBD2 (7 bases each). Trimming removed 4 bases at V and 4 bases at J, with 14 bases between. This CDR3 region has 14 residues. The germline V gene encodes CDR1 SGHNT and CDR2 YYREEE (reference sequence).

The chain uses TRBV9 and TRBJ2-1, with D unclear. Germline V gene data show CDR1 as SGDLS and CDR2 as YYNGEE. Trimming removed 0 bases from V and 1 base from J, with 17 bases in between. The CDR3 is 18 amino acids. CDR3 protein: CASSVGWSRSRSYNEQFF. DNA of the CDR3: TGTGCCAGCAGCGTAGGGTGGAGCAGATCTCGATCCTACAATGAGCAGTTCTTC.

The CDR3 loop is CASSSATGGSEEKLFF. The CDR3 nucleotides are TGTGCCAGCAGCTCAGCGACAGGGGGATCTGAGGAAAAACTGTTTTTT. V is TRBV7-6 and J is TRBJ1-4, with 9 bases that match TRBD1. J lost 8 bases, V lost 4 bases, and 11 bases had no gene match. The CDR3 totals 16 residues. Per germline, CDR1 SGHVS and CDR2 FNYEAQ. The variable domain in full, with the rest retrieved from reference TRBV7-6 and TRBJ1-4, is GAGVSQSPRYKVTKRGQDVALRCDPISGHVSLYWYRQALGQGPEFLTYFNYEAQQDKSGLPNDRFSAERPEGSISTLTIQRTEQRDSAMYRCASSSATGGSEEKLFFGSGTQLSVL.

The chain links TRBV19 to TRBJ2-2, with 15 bases that match TRBD2. This CDR3 has 17 residues. Per the germline V gene, CDR1 is LNHDA and CDR2 is SQIVND (reference sequence). Trimming at V came to 5 bases and at J to 6 bases, leaving 7 bases not matched to a gene. The CDR3: CASSLGTSGRTAGELFF. In DNA form, the CDR3 reads TGTGCCAGTAGTCTGGGGACTAGCGGGAGGACCGCCGGGGAGCTGTTTTTT.

This clone was observed a few times. The chain is built from TRBV20-1 and TRBJ1-1; D is unresolved. CDR1 DFQATT and CDR2 SNEGSKA come from the germline V gene (reference sequence). The CDR3 consists of 11 residues. CDR3 amino acids: CRWAGNTEAFF. The CDR3 DNA is TGCAGGTGGGCGGGGAACACTGAAGCTTTCTTT.

V and J are TRBV7-2 and TRBJ1-1, with D perhaps matching TRBD1 (5 bases). Germline-derived CDR1 and CDR2 are SGHTA and FQGNSA. Trimming removed 3 bases from V and 5 bases from J, with 19 bases in between. The CDR3 has 16 amino acids. CDR3 bases: TGTGCCAGCAGCTTTGCCCCCCCAGGGACGGGAACTGAAGCTTTCTTT. As protein: CASSFAPPGTGTEAFF.

This clone was observed a few times. The chain is built from TRBV7-9 and TRBJ1-5; maybe TRBD1 (5 bases). Per germline, CDR1 SEHNR and CDR2 FQNEAQ (reference sequence). The V gene lost 5 bases and the J gene lost 2 bases, with 13 bases spanning the gap. The CDR3 is 15 residues long. In DNA form, the CDR3 reads TGTGCCAGCAGCCGTACAGACAGCCGCAATCAGCCCCAGCATTTT. Translation gives CASSRTDSRNQPQHF.

The rearrangement links TRBV5-4 to TRBJ2-5, with D possibly matching TRBD2 (5 bases). The CDR3 contains 16 residues. Germline V lookup: CDR1 SGHNT, CDR2 YYREEE (reference sequence). Between the trimmed V and J ends, which lost 0 bases and 4 bases, there was a span of 16 bases. The CDR3, as DNA: TGTGCCAGCAGCTTGGCCAAAGCCCGGGCGGGAGAGACCCAGTACTTC. This codes for CASSLAKARAGETQYF.

The chain links TRBV7-6 to TRBJ2-3; D not certain. The CDR3 has 15 amino acids. Trimming removed 2 bases at V and 3 bases at J, with 12 bases between. Germline CDR1 is SGHVS and CDR2 is FNYEAQ. CDR3: CASSLYGTVTDTQYF. The DNA for the CDR3 is TGTGCCAGCAGCTTATACGGAACAGTTACAGATACGCAGTATTTT.

The V call is TRBV7-2, the J call TRBJ1-1; D is ambiguous. Germline CDR1 and CDR2: SGHTA and FQGNSA. With 1 base removed from V and 5 bases from J, the gap between germline ends came to 11 bases. This CDR3 contains 14 residues. The CDR3 loop reads CASSLGGLETEAFF. The CDR3 region has the DNA TGTGCCAGCAGCTTAGGTGGCCTCGAGACTGAAGCTTTCTTT.

The chain carries TRBV19 and TRBJ1-6; 8 bases agree with TRBD1. The CDR3 consists of 14 residues. Germline lookup yields CDR1 LNHDA and CDR2 SQIVND (reference sequence). V lost 5 bases and J lost 7; bases outside the gene matches: 4. DNA for the CDR3: TGTGCCAGTAGTCTGGGACAGGCGAATTCACCCCTCCACTTT. This translates into CASSLGQANSPLHF.

The V gene is TRBV6-4, the J gene TRBJ1-4; D perhaps matches TRBD1 (5 bases). CDR3 length: 14 residues. CDR1 is MRHNA, CDR2 SNTAGT, per germline. V was clipped by 5 bases and J by 0 bases, with 7 bases between them. The CDR3 nucleotides read TGTGCCAGCAGTCAGGGATCAACTAATGAAAAACTGTTTTTT. Encoded protein: CASSQGSTNEKLFF.

As to this clone: A much larger clone differs from this one at a single base, so this may be a read error. V is TRBV13 and J is TRBJ2-7; D is undetermined. Germline V gene data show CDR1 as PRHDT and CDR2 as FYEKMQ (reference sequence). The CDR3 consists of 13 residues. The CDR3 DNA is TGTGCCAGCAGCTTAGGCAGTACCTACGAGCAGTGCTTC. It translates to CASSLGSTYEQCF. The full variable domain, in which reference TRBV13 and TRBJ2-7 provide the parts outside the CDR3, is AAGVIQSPRHLIKEKRETATLKCYPIPRHDTVYWYQQGPGQDPQFLISFYEKMQSDKGSIPDRFSAQQFSDYHSELNMSSLELGDSALYFCASSLGSTYEQCFGPGTRLTVT.

V gene TRBV7-2 combines with J gene TRBJ2-5; tentatively, D is TRBD1 (5 bases). There are 14 residues in the CDR3. The germline CDR1 and CDR2 sequences are SGHTA and FQGNSA. Trimming took 5 bases from V and 5 from J, leaving 15 bases between them. The CDR3 sequence is CASSPWSGMETQYF. In nucleotides, the CDR3 is TGTGCCAGCAGCCCATGGTCAGGGATGGAGACCCAGTACTTC.

By share, this clone ranks as large. CDR3 sequence (DNA): TGTGCCAGCAGTCTCACAGGGGGTGGCAATCAGCCCCAGCATTTT. The encoded protein is CASSLTGGGNQPQHF. V and J are TRBV5-6 and TRBJ1-5; TRBD1 aligns across 8 bases. The V segment lost 5 bases and the J segment 2 bases; nucleotides outside the gene matches: 6. The CDR3 runs 15 residues. Germline CDR1 and CDR2: SGHDT and YYEEEE.

The chain combines TRBV28 with TRBJ1-3, with 7 nucleotides matching TRBD1. Germline V lookup: CDR1 MDHEN, CDR2 SYDVKM. Germline trimming cut 7 bases from V and 0 bases from J; bases unmatched to any gene: 9. The CDR3 extends over 16 amino acids. The CDR3 region has the DNA TGTGCCAGCAACCCGGCAGGGGGAATCTCTGGAAACACCATATATTTT. Residues: CASNPAGGISGNTIYF.

The rearrangement uses TRBV11-2 and TRBJ2-2; D gene unclear. Germline CDR1 is SGHAT and CDR2 is FQNNGV. This CDR3 is 17 amino acids long. Trimming removed 4 bases at V and 1 base at J, with 16 bases between. CDR3 DNA sequence: TGTGCCAGCAGCTCCCTTGGAGAGGCAGGGAACACCGGGGAGCTGTTTTTT. Protein product: CASSSLGEAGNTGELFF.

This clone has more than one count but fewer than ten. This chain uses TRBV6-1 with TRBJ2-1; TRBD2 aligns across 7 bases. With 8 bases clipped from V and 5 bases from J, the junction kept 6 bases outside the gene matches. The CDR3 consists of 13 residues. Per germline, CDR1 MNHNS and CDR2 SASEGT. The CDR3 loop reads CASRLAADNEQFF. Written as DNA, the CDR3 is TGTGCCAGCCGGCTAGCGGCAGACAATGAGCAGTTCTTC.